Included here is one T cell receptor beta chain sequence, with context. Its cognate antigen is unknown. The entry originates in a study of cytomegalovirus exposure and HLA in healthy donors. The length of the CDR3 is 16 residues. Germline V gene data show CDR1 as WNHNN and CDR2 as SYGVQD (reference sequence). The trim removed 4 bases at V and 9 bases at J, leaving 8 bases unmatched. It was with 60 Vbeta and 13 Jbeta primers that the PCR ran. Profiled with immunoSEQ multiplex PCR; TCRdb holds only in-frame clones, not every one. The table records a few hundred thousand clones, over 90% of them present only once. Overall study results and limits: Fewer N-insertions (relative to the approximately 670-donor mean) were reportedly seen in an Asian-associated ancestry cluster in a later analysis. Analyses of presence/absence relied on an assumption of roughly uniform sequencing depth across donors. Judged likely to be a sequencing artifact was a cluster of highly shared sequence variants. Owing to their indistinguishability, certain V segments, notably TRBV6-2 and TRBV6-3, were excluded.

Sequenced input: PBMCs. This receptor was obtained from a girl aged 2-9 years in good health and CMV-seronegative. V usage is TRBV10-1 and J usage is TRBJ2-1, with 14 bases identical to TRBD2. CDR3 sequence reads: CASSAGLAGGHVEQFF. DNA of the CDR3: TGCGCCAGCAGTGCAGGACTAGCGGGAGGACACGTTGAGCAGTTCTTC.